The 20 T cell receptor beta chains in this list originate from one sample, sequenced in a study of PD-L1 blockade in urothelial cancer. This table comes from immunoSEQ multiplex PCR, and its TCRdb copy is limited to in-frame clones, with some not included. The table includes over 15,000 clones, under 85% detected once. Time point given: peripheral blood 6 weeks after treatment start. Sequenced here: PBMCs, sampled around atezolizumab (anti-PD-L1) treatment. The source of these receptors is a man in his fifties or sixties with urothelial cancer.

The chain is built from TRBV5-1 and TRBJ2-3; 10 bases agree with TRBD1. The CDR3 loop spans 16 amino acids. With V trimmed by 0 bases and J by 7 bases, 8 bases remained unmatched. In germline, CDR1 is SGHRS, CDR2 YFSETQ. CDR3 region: CASSLGGTGEQYTQYF. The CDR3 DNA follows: TGCGCCAGCAGCTTGGGCGGGACAGGGGAGCAATATACGCAGTATTTT.

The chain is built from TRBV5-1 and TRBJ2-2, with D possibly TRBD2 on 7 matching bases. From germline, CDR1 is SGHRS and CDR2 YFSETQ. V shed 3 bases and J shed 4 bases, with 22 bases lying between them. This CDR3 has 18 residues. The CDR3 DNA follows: TGCGCCAGCAGCTCCCCGACGACGGGCGGGGGCCTCACCGGGGAGCTGTTTTTT. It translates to CASSSPTTGGGLTGELFF.

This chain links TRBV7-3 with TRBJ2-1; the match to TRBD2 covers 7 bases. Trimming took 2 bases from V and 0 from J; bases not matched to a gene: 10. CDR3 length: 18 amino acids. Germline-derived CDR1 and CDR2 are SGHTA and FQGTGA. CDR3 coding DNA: TGTGCCAGCAGCTTACCACGACTAGCCAACAGCTCCTACAATGAGCAGTTCTTC. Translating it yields CASSLPRLANSSYNEQFF.

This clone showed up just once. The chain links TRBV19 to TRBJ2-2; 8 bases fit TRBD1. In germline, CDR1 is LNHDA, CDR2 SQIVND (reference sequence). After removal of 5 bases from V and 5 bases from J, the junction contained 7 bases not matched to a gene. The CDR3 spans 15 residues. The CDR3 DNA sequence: TGTGCCAGTAGTTGGTCAGGGGGCCGGACCGGGGAGCTGTTTTTT. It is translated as CASSWSGGRTGELFF.

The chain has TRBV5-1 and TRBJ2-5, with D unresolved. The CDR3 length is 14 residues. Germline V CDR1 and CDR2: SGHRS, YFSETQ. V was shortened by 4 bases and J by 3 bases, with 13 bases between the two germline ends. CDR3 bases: TGCGCCAGCAGCCTCGTCCCAGGAAAAGAGACCCAGTACTTC. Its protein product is CASSLVPGKETQYF.

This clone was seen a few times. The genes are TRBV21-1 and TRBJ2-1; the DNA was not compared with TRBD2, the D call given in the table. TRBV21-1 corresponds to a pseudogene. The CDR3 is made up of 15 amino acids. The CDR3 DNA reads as TGTGCCAGTCCCCGCAGCGGGAGACCTAACAATGAGCAGTTCTTC. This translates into CASPRSGRPNNEQFF.

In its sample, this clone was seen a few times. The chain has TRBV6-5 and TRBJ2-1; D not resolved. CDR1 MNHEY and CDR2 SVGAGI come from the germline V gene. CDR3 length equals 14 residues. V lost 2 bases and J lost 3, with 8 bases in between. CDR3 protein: CASSYTDSYNEQFF. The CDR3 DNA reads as TGTGCCAGCAGTTACACCGATAGCTACAATGAGCAGTTCTTC.

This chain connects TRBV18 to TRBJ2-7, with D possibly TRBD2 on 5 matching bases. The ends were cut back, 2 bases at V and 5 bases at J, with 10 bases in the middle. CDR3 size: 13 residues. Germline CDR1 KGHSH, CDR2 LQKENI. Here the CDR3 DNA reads TGTGCCAGCTCACCAAGTACTAGGAACGAGCAGTACGTC. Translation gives CASSPSTRNEQYV.

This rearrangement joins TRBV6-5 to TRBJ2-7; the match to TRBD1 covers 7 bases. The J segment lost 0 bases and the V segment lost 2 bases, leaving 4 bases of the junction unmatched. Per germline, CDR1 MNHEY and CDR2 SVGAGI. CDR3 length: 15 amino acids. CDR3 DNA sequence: TGTGCCAGCAGTTACCTCAGGGGGTCCTCCTACGAGCAGTACTTC. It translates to CASSYLRGSSYEQYF.

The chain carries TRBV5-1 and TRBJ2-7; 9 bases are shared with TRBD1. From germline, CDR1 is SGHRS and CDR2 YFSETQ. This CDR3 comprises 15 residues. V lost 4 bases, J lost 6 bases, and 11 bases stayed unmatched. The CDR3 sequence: CASSVSGTGSFEQYF. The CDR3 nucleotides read TGCGCCAGCAGCGTATCCGGGACAGGGTCTTTCGAGCAGTACTTC.

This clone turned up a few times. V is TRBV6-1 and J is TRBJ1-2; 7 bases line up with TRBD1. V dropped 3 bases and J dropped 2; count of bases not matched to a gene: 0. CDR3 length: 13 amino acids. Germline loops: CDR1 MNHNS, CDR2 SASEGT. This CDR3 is CASSETGNYGYTF. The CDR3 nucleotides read TGTGCCAGCAGTGAGACAGGGAACTATGGCTACACCTTC.

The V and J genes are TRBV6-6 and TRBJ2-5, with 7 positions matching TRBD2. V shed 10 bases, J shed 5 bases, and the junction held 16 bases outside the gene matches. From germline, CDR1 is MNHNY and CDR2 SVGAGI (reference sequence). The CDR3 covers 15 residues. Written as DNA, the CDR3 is TGTGCCACCGGGGACTACAGCGGTCCCTCGGAGACCCAGTACTTC. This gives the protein CATGDYSGPSETQYF.

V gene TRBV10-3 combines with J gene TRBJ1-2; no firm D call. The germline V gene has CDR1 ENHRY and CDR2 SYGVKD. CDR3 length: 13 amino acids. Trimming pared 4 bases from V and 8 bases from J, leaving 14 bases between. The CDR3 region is CAISGRQLEGYTF. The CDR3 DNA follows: TGTGCCATCAGTGGACGGCAGCTGGAGGGCTACACCTTC.

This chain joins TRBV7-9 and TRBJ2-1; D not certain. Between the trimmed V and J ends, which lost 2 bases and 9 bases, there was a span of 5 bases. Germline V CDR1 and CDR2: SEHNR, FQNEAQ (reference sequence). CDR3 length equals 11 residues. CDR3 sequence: CASSLLFEQFF. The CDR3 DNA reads TGTGCCAGCAGCTTATTATTTGAGCAGTTCTTC.

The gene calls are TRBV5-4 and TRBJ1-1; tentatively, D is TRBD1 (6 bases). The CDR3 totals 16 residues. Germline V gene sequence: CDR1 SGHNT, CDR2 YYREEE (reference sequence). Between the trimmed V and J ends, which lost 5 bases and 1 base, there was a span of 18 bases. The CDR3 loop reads CASREGGNSRNTEAFF. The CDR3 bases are TGTGCCAGCAGGGAGGGGGGGAACTCGAGGAACACTGAAGCTTTCTTT.

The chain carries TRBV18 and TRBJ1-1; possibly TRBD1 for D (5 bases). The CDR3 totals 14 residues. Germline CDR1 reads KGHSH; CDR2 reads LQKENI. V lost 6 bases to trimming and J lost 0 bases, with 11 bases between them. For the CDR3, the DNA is TGTGCCAGCTCGCTTCAGGGTTTGAACACTGAAGCTTTCTTT. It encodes CASSLQGLNTEAFF.

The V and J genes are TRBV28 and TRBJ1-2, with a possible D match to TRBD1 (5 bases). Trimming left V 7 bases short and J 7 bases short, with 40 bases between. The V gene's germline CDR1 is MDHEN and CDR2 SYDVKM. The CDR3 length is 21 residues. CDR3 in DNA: TGTGCCAGCATCGGTGACGGCCTACGGAGGCCTGGGAGGGACCAGGGTCCTGGCTACACCTTC. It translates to CASIGDGLRRPGRDQGPGYTF.

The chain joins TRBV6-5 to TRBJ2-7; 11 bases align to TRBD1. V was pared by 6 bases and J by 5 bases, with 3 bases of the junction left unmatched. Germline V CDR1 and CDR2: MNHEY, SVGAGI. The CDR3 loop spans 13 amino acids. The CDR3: CASRRDRGNEQYF. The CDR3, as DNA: TGTGCCAGCAGAAGGGACAGGGGGAACGAGCAGTACTTC.

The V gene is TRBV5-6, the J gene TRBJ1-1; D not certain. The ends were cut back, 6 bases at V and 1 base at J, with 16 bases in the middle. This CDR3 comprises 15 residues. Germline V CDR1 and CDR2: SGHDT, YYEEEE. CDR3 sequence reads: CASKGLRERNTEAFF. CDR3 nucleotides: TGTGCCAGCAAGGGCCTCCGGGAGAGGAACACTGAAGCTTTCTTT.

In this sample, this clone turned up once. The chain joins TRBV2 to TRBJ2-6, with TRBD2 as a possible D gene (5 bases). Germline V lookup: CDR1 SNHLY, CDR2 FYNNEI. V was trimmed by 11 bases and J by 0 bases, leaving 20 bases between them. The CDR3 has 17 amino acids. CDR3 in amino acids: CAASSGRYSSGANVLTF. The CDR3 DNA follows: TGTGCCGCCAGCAGCGGAAGGTATAGCTCTGGGGCCAACGTCCTGACTTTC.